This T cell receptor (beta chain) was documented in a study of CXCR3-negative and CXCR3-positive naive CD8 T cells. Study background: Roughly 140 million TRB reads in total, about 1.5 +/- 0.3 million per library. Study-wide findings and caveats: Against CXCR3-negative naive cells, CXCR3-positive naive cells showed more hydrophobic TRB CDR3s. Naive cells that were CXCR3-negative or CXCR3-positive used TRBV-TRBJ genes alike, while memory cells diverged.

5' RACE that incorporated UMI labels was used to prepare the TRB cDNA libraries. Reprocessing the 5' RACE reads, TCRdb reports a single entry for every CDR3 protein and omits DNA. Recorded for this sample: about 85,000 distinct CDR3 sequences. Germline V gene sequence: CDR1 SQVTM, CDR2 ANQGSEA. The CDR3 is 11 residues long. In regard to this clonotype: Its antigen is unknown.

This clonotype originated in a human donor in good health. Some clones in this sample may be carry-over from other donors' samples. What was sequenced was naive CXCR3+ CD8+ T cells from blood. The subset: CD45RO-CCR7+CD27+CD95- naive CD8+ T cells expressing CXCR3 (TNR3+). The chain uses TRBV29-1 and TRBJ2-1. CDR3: CNVGELNEQFF.